This T cell receptor (beta chain) was documented in a study of monozygotic twins with inflammatory bowel disease. Comments on this clonotype: Antigen specificity is unknown.

Study results and limitations: There were differing immunosuppressive treatments, which may have added variability to patient repertoires. The sharing of clonotypes with others was lower in IBD patients than in healthy twins, especially with disease activity.

TCRdb re-called the 5' RACE reads and catalogs CDR3 proteins one per entry, DNA excluded. In all, the sample yields 350,000 to 550,000 distinct CDR3 sequences. The CDR3 sequence is 14 residues long. CDR1 and CDR2 from the germline V gene are MRHNA and SNTAGT. Collection yielded approximately 2.5 ml of blood per donor. The receptor was isolated from a human donor with ulcerative colitis or Crohn's disease, or a healthy co-twin of an affected twin (not recorded which). The sequencing sample was made of blood. This chain uses TRBV6-4 with TRBJ1-2. The CDR3: CASSPSAGFYGYTF.